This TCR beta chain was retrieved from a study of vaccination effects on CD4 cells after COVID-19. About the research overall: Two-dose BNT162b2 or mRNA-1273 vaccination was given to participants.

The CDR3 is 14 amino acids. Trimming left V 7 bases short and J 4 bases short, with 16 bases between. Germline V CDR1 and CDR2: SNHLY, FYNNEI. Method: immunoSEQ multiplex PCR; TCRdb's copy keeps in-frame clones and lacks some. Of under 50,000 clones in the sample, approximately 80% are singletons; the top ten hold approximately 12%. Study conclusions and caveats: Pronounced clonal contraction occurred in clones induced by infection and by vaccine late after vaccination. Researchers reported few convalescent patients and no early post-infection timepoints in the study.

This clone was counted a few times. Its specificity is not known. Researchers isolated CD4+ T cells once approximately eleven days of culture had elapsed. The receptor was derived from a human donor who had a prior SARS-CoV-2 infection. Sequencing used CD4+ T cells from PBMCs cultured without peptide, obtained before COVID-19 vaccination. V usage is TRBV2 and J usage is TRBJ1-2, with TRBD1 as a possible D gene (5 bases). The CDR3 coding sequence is TGTGCCAGCAACACATACCCAGGGACCTATGGCTACACCTTC. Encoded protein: CASNTYPGTYGYTF.